These 17 T cell receptor beta chains were all obtained from the same sample, sequenced in a study of tumor-infiltrating lymphocytes in primary liver carcinoma (dated by TCRdb to about 2017). The instrument given in TCRdb is Illumina HiSeq 2500. Using a constant-region primer and ProtoScript II reverse transcriptase, TCRbeta-specific cDNA was reverse-transcribed from approximately 500 ng total RNA. Construction of the TCRbeta libraries relied on three nested rounds of multiplex PCR, following a slightly modified ARM-PCR procedure. Multiplex TRBV1-TRBV30 forward primers and a Cbeta reverse primer were used in the first two PCR rounds, each of which was run for approximately 10 cycles. TCRdb's own reprocessing of the public reads used fastp at Q25 and MiXCR and kept productive beta chains. Each CDR3 protein appears once, grouped with its most common genes and DNA. A total of about 200,000 distinct CDR3 sequences appear in this sample, approximately 65% of them only once. In total, the top ten clones hold roughly 6.8% of the sample.

Blood RNA was extracted from unsorted whole blood using TRIzol reagent, and germline DNA was obtained with the DNeasy Blood & Tissue kit. The specimen sequenced was peripheral blood. The receptors shown here come from a woman in her sixties or seventies with primary liver carcinoma and hepatitis B virus infection.

The chain has TRBV7-8 and TRBJ2-2, with TRBD2 identical over 8 bases. Germline V gene sequence: CDR1 SGHVS, CDR2 FQNEAQ. The CDR3 has 15 amino acids. Trimming took 5 bases from V and 10 from J; bases not matched to a gene: 12. In DNA form, the CDR3 reads TGTGCCAGCAGCCACGGACTAGCTGAGGTCCAGGAGCTGTTTTTT. As protein: CASSHGLAEVQELFF.

In nucleotides, the CDR3 is TGTGCCAGCAGTTTTCGAGGCGGGACCTTACACAATGAGCAGTTCTTC. Protein sequence: CASSFRGGTLHNEQFF. This sequence joins TRBV11-1 and TRBJ2-1; maybe TRBD2 (6 bases). The germline V gene encodes CDR1 SGHAT and CDR2 FQDESV (reference sequence). This CDR3 contains 16 residues. Trimming removed 6 bases at V and 5 bases at J, with 20 bases between.

In this sample, this clonotype turned up a few times. The CDR3 DNA is TGTGCCAGCAGCCCAGGACCGGATACCTACGAGCAGTACTTC. Protein product: CASSPGPDTYEQYF. The chain employs TRBV7-9 and TRBJ2-7; D gene uncertain. Germline CDR1 SEHNR, CDR2 FQNEAQ (reference sequence). V was shortened by 5 bases and J by 2 bases, with 13 bases between the two germline ends. The CDR3 sequence is 14 residues long.

This chain connects TRBV11-2 to TRBJ2-7; 9 bases agree with TRBD2. V trimming: 8 bases; J trimming: 3 bases; junction bases outside the gene matches: 14. CDR1 is SGHAT, CDR2 FQNNGV, per germline. CDR3 length: 16 residues. The CDR3 region has the DNA TGTGCCAGCTGCCAACATACGGGGACTAGCAACTACGAGCAGTACTTC. Its protein is CASCQHTGTSNYEQYF.

This clonotype was seen only a few times. This sequence joins TRBV7-8 and TRBJ1-1; D remains ambiguous. The CDR3 length is 15 residues. Per the germline V gene, CDR1 is SGHVS and CDR2 is FQNEAQ. Trimming shortened V by 5 bases and J by 9 bases, and 22 bases separated the two germline ends. The CDR3 nucleotides read TGTGCCAGCAGCCCCCGTCGGCACCCCCATCCCAAAGCTTTCTTT. It is translated as CASSPRRHPHPKAFF.

Turning to this clonotype: A much larger clone lies one base from this, so it may be a read error. The V gene is TRBV6-1, the J gene TRBJ2-5; 9 nucleotides line up with TRBD1. The CDR3 loop spans 15 amino acids. Losses at the gene ends were 8 bases for V and 7 bases for J; bases not matched to a gene: 14. Looked up from germline, CDR1 is MNHNS and CDR2 is SASEGT. CDR3 DNA: TGTGCCAGCGCCCTAAGGACAGGGGTTGACGGGACCCAGTACTTC. This translates into CASALRTGVDGTQYF.

This clonotype turned up a few times. The CDR3 does not end in the conserved phenylalanine or tryptophan, so this is likely a read error. For the CDR3, the DNA is TGTGCCGGCAGACTACCGGGGACTAGCGTCTCGAATGAGCAGTTCCTC. This gives the protein CAGRLPGTSVSNEQFL. The chain recombines TRBV11-2 with TRBJ2-1; 10 nucleotides agree with TRBD2. This CDR3 region has 16 residues. Germline V gene data show CDR1 as SGHAT and CDR2 as FQNNGV.

CDR3: CASSLASSTREQYF. In DNA, the CDR3 is TGTGCCAGCAGCTTAGCATCCTCCACCCGCGAGCAGTACTTC. The chain recombines TRBV7-9 with TRBJ2-7; no definite D call. The CDR3 is made up of 14 amino acids. Germline V gene sequence: CDR1 SEHNR, CDR2 FQNEAQ (reference sequence). The germline V and J ends were trimmed by 0 bases and 6 bases, with 12 bases remaining between them.

This chain joins TRBV5-1 and TRBJ2-5, with D tentatively TRBD2 (6 bases). CDR1 is SGHRS and CDR2 is YFSETQ in the germline V gene. This CDR3 is built from 15 residues. Trimming cost V 4 bases and J 5 bases, with 18 bases left between them. The DNA for the CDR3 is TGCGCCAGCAGCCCTAGCGCGACTTACAGGGAGACCCAGTACTTC. It specifies CASSPSATYRETQYF.

Points on this clonotype: Germline is not matched at one junction end, which may reflect a read error. The chain employs TRBV6-5 and TRBJ2-2; 7 nucleotides align to TRBD1. Germline loops: CDR1 MNHEY, CDR2 SVGAGI. The CDR3 totals 16 residues. CDR3 amino acids: CVSRFTGTANTGELFF. CDR3 sequence (DNA): TGTGTCAGCAGATTTACCGGGACAGCGAACACCGGGGAGCTGTTTTTT.

Comments on this clonotype: Compared with germline, one end of the junction differs, possibly owing to a read error. The chain links TRBV11-2 to TRBJ2-1, with 7 bases fitting TRBD2. The germline gives CDR1 SGHAT, CDR2 FQNNGV. CDR3 length: 17 residues. The CDR3 region has the DNA TGTGCCAGCAGCTTACAGGGTTCTAGCGGAAGCTACAATGACCAGTTCTTC. Its translation: CASSLQGSSGSYNDQFF.

Worth noting for this clonotype: A read error may be the cause here, since a much bigger clone is one base away. J is TRBJ1-2 and V is TRBV4-2, with TRBD1 matching 7 bases. With 7 bases clipped from V and 6 bases from J, the junction kept 14 bases outside the gene matches. The V gene's germline CDR1 is LGHNA and CDR2 YNFKEQ. The CDR3 consists of 15 residues. CDR3 region: CASNPGQSISDGYTF. The CDR3 DNA reads as TGTGCCAGCAACCCGGGACAGTCAATAAGTGATGGCTACACCTTC.

This chain connects TRBV7-9 to TRBJ1-2; 7 nucleotides match TRBD1. CDR3 size: 13 residues. The germline gives CDR1 SEHNR, CDR2 FQNEAQ (reference sequence). V was clipped by 1 base and J by 8 bases; unmatched bases: 4. Here the CDR3 DNA reads TGTGCCAGCAGCTTAGATGTAGGGGGCGGCTACACCTTC. This translates into CASSLDVGGGYTF.

The V gene is TRBV11-2, the J gene TRBJ2-5, with unresolved D. CDR1 is SGHAT, CDR2 FQNNGV, per germline. The CDR3 consists of 16 residues. V lost 5 bases and J lost 1, with 17 bases in between. The CDR3 region is CASSVVSRAPQETQYF. The DNA for the CDR3 is TGTGCCAGCAGCGTAGTGTCCCGGGCGCCCCAAGAGACCCAGTACTTC.

Details on this clonotype: This could be a read error, since a much larger clone is one nucleotide away. This chain uses TRBV12-3 or TRBV12-4 with TRBJ1-2; 8 bases align to TRBD1. The CDR3 is 13 amino acids. The CDR3 sequence is CASSLYRGDGYNF. CDR3 nucleotide sequence: TGTGCCAGCAGTTTATACAGGGGGGATGGCTACAACTTC.

Note on this clonotype: This may be a read error, as it is one base from a much larger clone. Since no conserved phenylalanine or tryptophan closes the CDR3, a read error is the likely cause. The rearrangement joins TRBV10-2 to TRBJ1-1; D perhaps matches TRBD1 (6 bases). V lost 4 bases and J lost 3, with 12 bases in between. CDR1 and CDR2 (germline): WSHSY, SAAADI. The CDR3 runs 14 residues. The CDR3 DNA reads as TGCGCCAGCAGTGCATTTTCAGGGGACACTGAAGCTTTCCTT. This encodes CASSAFSGDTEAFL.

Only one count was recorded for this clonotype. The junction differs from germline at one of its ends, possibly a read error. This rearrangement joins TRBV4-1 to TRBJ2-1; TRBD2 aligns across 7 bases. The CDR3 has 15 amino acids. The V gene's germline CDR1 is MGHRA and CDR2 YSYEKL. The CDR3 protein is CVSMRGLVAFNEQFF. CDR3 nucleotides: TGCGTCAGCATGCGAGGACTAGTGGCCTTCAATGAGCAGTTCTTC.